Below, 32 T cell receptor beta chains from the same sample are listed, as sequenced in a study of CD8 T cells in ankylosing spondylitis. Whole-study findings and limits: What appeared characteristic of ankylosing spondylitis blood was a TCR beta motif of eight or nine highly homologous variants.

No antigen has been assigned to these receptors. TCRdb re-analysed the 5' RACE reads in MiXCR, keeping a single row per CDR3 protein. The sample carries roughly 670,000 distinct CDR3 sequences, under 20% recorded once. Sequenced: blood, either unsorted or a sorted T cell fraction (not recorded which). Source of these receptors: a male donor with ankylosing spondylitis.

This clonotype came up a few times. The rearrangement links TRBV4-1 to TRBJ1-2; TRBD1 matches 7 bases. Germline-derived CDR1 and CDR2 are MGHRA and YSYEKL. This CDR3 is built from 14 residues. Trimming at V came to 6 bases and at J to 7 bases, leaving 11 bases not matched to a gene. This chain's CDR3 is CASSRTGDGGGYTF. The CDR3 DNA follows: TGCGCCAGCAGTCGTACAGGGGACGGCGGTGGCTACACCTTC.

This clonotype has at least ten counts. The chain recombines TRBV4-3 with TRBJ1-1; D uncertain. The germline gives CDR1 LGHNA, CDR2 YSLEER. Trimming removed 0 bases at V and 4 bases at J, with 9 bases between. This CDR3 is built from 14 residues. This CDR3 reads CASSQEGGSTEAFF. As DNA, the CDR3 is TGCGCCAGCAGCCAAGAGGGAGGCAGCACTGAAGCTTTCTTT.

This clonotype showed up many times. V usage is TRBV29-1 and J usage is TRBJ2-3; D is ambiguous. This CDR3 has 14 residues. V dropped 0 bases and J dropped 6 bases, with 13 bases sitting between them. CDR1 and CDR2 from the germline V gene are SQVTM and ANQGSEA. The CDR3 region has the DNA TGCAGCGTTGAAGATACCGGGCTAGTCGATACGCAGTATTTT. Protein sequence: CSVEDTGLVDTQYF.

In this sample, this clonotype turned up a few times. The chain has TRBV25-1 and TRBJ2-1; a weak D match, TRBD1 (6 bases). There are 15 residues in the CDR3. Germline V gene lookup returns CDR1 MGHDK and CDR2 SYGVNS. Trimming took 3 bases from V and 6 from J, leaving 15 bases between them. CDR3 nucleotides: TGTGCCAGCAGTGATCCGGGACAAGGGGCCAATGAGCAGTTCTTC. Translation: CASSDPGQGANEQFF.

V and J are TRBV12-3 or TRBV12-4 and TRBJ2-3; 8 positions agree with TRBD2. V gave up 6 bases and J gave up 7 bases; unmatched junction bases: 12. The CDR3 covers 15 residues. CDR3 DNA: TGTGCCAGCAGGAGTAGCGGGGTCTCGGGGAATACGCAGTATTTT. It is translated as CASRSSGVSGNTQYF.

This clonotype came up many times. V and J are TRBV20-1 and TRBJ2-3; D ambiguous. The V gene lost 5 bases and the J gene lost 4 bases, with 10 bases spanning the gap. CDR3 length: 12 amino acids. Germline V gene lookup returns CDR1 DFQATT and CDR2 SNEGSKA (reference sequence). The CDR3 DNA follows: TGCAGTGCTCACAAGGGTGCAGATACGCAGTATTTT. Its translation: CSAHKGADTQYF.

The rearrangement joins TRBV12-3 or TRBV12-4 to TRBJ2-1; weak D call: TRBD1 (6 bases). The CDR3 totals 12 residues. V was shortened by 6 bases and J by 13 bases, with 16 bases between the two germline ends. Here the CDR3 DNA reads TGTGCCAGCAGAACGACAGGTCAGACACAGTTCTTC. Residues: CASRTTGQTQFF.

This clonotype was picked up a small number of times. V gene TRBV12-3 or TRBV12-4 combines with J gene TRBJ2-7, with D possibly being TRBD1 or TRBD2 (5 bases each). The CDR3 consists of 16 residues. V was shortened by 6 bases and J by 0 bases, with 18 bases between the two germline ends. Here the CDR3 reads CASSEGTRGASYEQYF. DNA of the CDR3: TGTGCCAGCAGCGAGGGGACGAGAGGGGCCTCCTACGAGCAGTACTTC.

This clonotype was seen a handful of times. The chain uses TRBV5-1 and TRBJ2-5, with D possibly being TRBD1 (5 bases). CDR3 length equals 14 residues. V was clipped by 2 bases and J by 5 bases, with 13 bases between them. CDR1 is SGHRS and CDR2 is YFSETQ in the germline V gene. Here the CDR3 reads CASSFQGHGETQYF. The CDR3 DNA sequence: TGCGCCAGCAGCTTCCAGGGCCACGGCGAGACCCAGTACTTC. Drawing the rest from reference TRBV5-1 and TRBJ2-5, the complete variable domain is KAGVTQTPRYLIKTRGQQVTLSCSPISGHRSVSWYQQTPGQGLQFLFEYFSETQRNKGNFPGRFSGRQFSNSRSEMNVSTLELGDSALYLCASSFQGHGETQYFGPGTRLLVL.

The chain couples TRBV20-1 to TRBJ2-5; 7 bases match TRBD2. CDR1 DFQATT and CDR2 SNEGSKA come from the germline V gene (reference sequence). The CDR3 has 12 amino acids. CDR3 region: CSWASGQETQYF. The DNA for the CDR3 is TGCAGCTGGGCTAGCGGACAAGAGACCCAGTACTTC.

The V call is TRBV4-2, the J call TRBJ2-5; D might be TRBD1 or TRBD2, each matching 5 bases. The germline V gene has CDR1 LGHNA and CDR2 YNFKEQ. Trimming took 2 bases from V and 1 from J, leaving 14 bases between them. This CDR3 has 16 residues. CDR3 sequence: CASSQRPGRTQETQYF. CDR3 nucleotide sequence: TGTGCCAGCAGCCAACGTCCGGGACGGACCCAAGAGACCCAGTACTTC.

This clonotype was detected only a few times. The chain is built from TRBV20-1 and TRBJ2-7; 8 bases are a match to TRBD2. This CDR3 is built from 16 residues. V lost 0 bases, J lost 3 bases, and 10 bases stayed unmatched. Germline assignment: CDR1 DFQATT and CDR2 SNEGSKA (reference sequence). The CDR3 loop is CSARELVTGGIYEQYF. CDR3 sequence (DNA): TGCAGTGCTAGAGAACTAGTGACGGGGGGGATCTACGAGCAGTACTTC.

This clonotype was observed a handful of times. This sequence joins TRBV9 and TRBJ1-1, with D possibly TRBD1 on 5 matching bases. Germline values: CDR1 SGDLS, CDR2 YYNGEE. V was shortened by 3 bases and J by 7 bases, with 13 bases between the two germline ends. The CDR3 length is 13 residues. The CDR3 bases are TGTGCCAGCAGCGCCCGGGACGGAATTGAAGCTTTCTTT. This gives the protein CASSARDGIEAFF.

V usage is TRBV12-3 or TRBV12-4 and J usage is TRBJ1-1; D is ambiguous. CDR3 size: 14 residues. Trimming removed 4 bases from V and 3 bases from J, with 12 bases in between. CDR3 sequence reads: CASSYLVSHTEAFF. CDR3 bases: TGTGCCAGCAGTTACCTGGTGTCCCACACTGAAGCTTTCTTT.

The V gene is TRBV9, the J gene TRBJ2-3; TRBD2 matches 10 bases. The ends lost 4 bases at V and 6 bases at J; junction bases unmatched: 8. The CDR3 sequence is 15 residues long. Germline-derived CDR1 and CDR2 are SGDLS and YYNGEE. The CDR3 protein is CASSRFGGLADTQYF. CDR3 nucleotide sequence: TGTGCCAGCAGCCGGTTCGGGGGACTAGCGGATACGCAGTATTTT.

The rearrangement links TRBV20-1 to TRBJ1-4, with 8 bases aligning to TRBD1. Germline lookup yields CDR1 DFQATT and CDR2 SNEGSKA (reference sequence). Trimming at V came to 5 bases and at J to 3 bases, leaving 5 bases not matched to a gene. The CDR3 is made up of 14 amino acids. CDR3 amino acids: CSAQGQGANEKLFF. The CDR3 DNA sequence: TGCAGTGCTCAAGGACAGGGAGCTAATGAAAAACTGTTTTTT.

The chain recombines TRBV3-1 with TRBJ2-1; D is perhaps TRBD2 (5 bases). This CDR3 is 15 amino acids long. Germline CDR1 LGHDT, CDR2 YNNKEL (reference sequence). Deletions cut 4 bases from V and 4 bases from J, with 14 bases between. CDR3 region: CASSPPGVPYNEQFF. Here the CDR3 DNA reads TGTGCCAGCAGCCCTCCCGGGGTACCGTACAATGAGCAGTTCTTC.

This sequence joins TRBV10-3 and TRBJ2-7; 8 bases are a match to TRBD2. The CDR3 is made up of 14 amino acids. The trim removed 3 bases at V and 3 bases at J, leaving 4 bases unmatched. The germline V gene has CDR1 ENHRY and CDR2 SYGVKD. The CDR3 DNA sequence: TGTGCCATCAGTGATCGCGGGGGGCACTACGAGCAGTACTTC. Translating gives CAISDRGGHYEQYF.

This clonotype was observed a handful of times. V is TRBV6-1 and J is TRBJ2-1; the match to TRBD1 covers 8 bases. Germline V gene data show CDR1 as MNHNS and CDR2 as SASEGT. V gave up 6 bases and J gave up 10 bases; unmatched junction bases: 14. This CDR3 comprises 15 residues. The CDR3 here is CASSPSRTGHQEQFF. The CDR3 DNA is TGTGCCAGCAGCCCTAGCCGGACAGGGCATCAGGAGCAGTTCTTC.

The sample holds a few counts of this clonotype. The chain combines TRBV5-8 with TRBJ1-2; D may be TRBD1 (6 bases). Germline V gives CDR1 SGHTS, CDR2 YDEGEE. The CDR3 is 14 residues long. V lost 0 bases and J 4 bases, leaving 10 bases between the germline ends. DNA of the CDR3: TGTGCCAGCAGCTTGGTTCCAGGGGTCTATGGCTACACCTTC. Encoded protein: CASSLVPGVYGYTF.

V usage is TRBV12-5 and J usage is TRBJ2-3, with D uncertain. Germline V gene data show CDR1 as LGHNT and CDR2 as FRNRAP. V was trimmed by 0 bases and J by 6 bases, leaving 4 bases between them. CDR3 length: 12 residues. DNA for the CDR3: TGTGCTAGTGGTTTGGTACGTGATACGCAGTATTTT. Translating it yields CASGLVRDTQYF.

The J gene is TRBJ2-1, the V gene TRBV15; 13 bases match TRBD2. The CDR3 loop spans 15 amino acids. CDR1 is LNHNV and CDR2 is YYDKDF in the germline V gene (reference sequence). The junction had 5 bases not matched to a gene; V was cut back by 4 bases and J by 8 bases. Here the CDR3 reads CATSTGTSGIYEQFF. CDR3 nucleotide sequence: TGTGCCACCAGCACCGGGACTAGCGGGATATATGAGCAGTTCTTC. The full variable domain, with the rest looked up from reference TRBV15 and TRBJ2-1, is DAMVIQNPRYQVTQFGKPVTLSCSQTLNHNVMYWYQQKSSQAPKLLFHYYDKDFNNEADTPDNFQSRRPNTSFCFLDIRSPGLGDTAMYLCATSTGTSGIYEQFFGPGTRLTVL.

The chain combines TRBV9 with TRBJ2-7; possible D gene TRBD2, 6 bases. The V gene's germline CDR1 is SGDLS and CDR2 YYNGEE. The germline V and J ends were trimmed by 0 bases and 4 bases, with 14 bases remaining between them. This CDR3 has 15 residues. The CDR3 loop reads CASSVEAGSFYEQYF. The DNA for the CDR3 is TGTGCCAGCAGCGTAGAGGCGGGGTCCTTTTACGAGCAGTACTTC.

Only a few counts were recorded for this clonotype. The genes are TRBV12-3 or TRBV12-4 and TRBJ2-1, with D perhaps matching TRBD2 (6 bases). This CDR3 has 15 residues. The V and J ends lost 6 bases and 8 bases respectively, with 20 bases between them. DNA of the CDR3: TGTGCCAGCAGCTGGACTACCTTGGTTTCGGATGAGCAGTTCTTC. Translation: CASSWTTLVSDEQFF.

The chain employs TRBV7-9 and TRBJ2-3, with D perhaps TRBD2 (5 bases). With 4 bases removed from V and 2 bases from J, the gap between germline ends came to 16 bases. CDR1 is SEHNR, CDR2 FQNEAQ, per germline (reference sequence). There are 16 residues in the CDR3. The CDR3 loop reads CASSSGGTRHTDTQYF. Written as DNA, the CDR3 is TGTGCCAGCAGCTCTGGCGGCACTAGACACACAGATACGCAGTATTTT.

This chain joins TRBV9 and TRBJ2-7; 7 bases are shared with TRBD1. The CDR3 extends over 16 amino acids. CDR1 is SGDLS, CDR2 YYNGEE, per germline. V shed 1 base, J shed 6 bases, and the junction held 13 bases outside the gene matches. DNA of the CDR3: TGTGCCAGCAGCGTAACCGGACAGGTTAAGGAGAGCGAGCAGTACTTC. It translates to CASSVTGQVKESEQYF.

This chain connects TRBV5-1 to TRBJ2-1; 13 bases match TRBD2. V lost 0 bases and J lost 7; bases outside the gene matches: 4. CDR3 length: 16 residues. The germline CDR1 and CDR2 sequences are SGHRS and YFSETQ. The CDR3 protein is CASSLVLAGGLNEQFF. Written as DNA, the CDR3 is TGCGCCAGCAGCTTGGTACTAGCGGGGGGGCTGAATGAGCAGTTCTTC. The full variable domain, in which reference TRBV5-1 and TRBJ2-1 provide the parts outside the CDR3, is KAGVTQTPRYLIKTRGQQVTLSCSPISGHRSVSWYQQTPGQGLQFLFEYFSETQRNKGNFPGRFSGRQFSNSRSEMNVSTLELGDSALYLCASSLVLAGGLNEQFFGPGTRLTVL.

The chain recombines TRBV20-1 with TRBJ2-5; 13 nucleotides agree with TRBD2. CDR3 length: 14 residues. V lost 7 bases to trimming and J lost 5 bases; unmatched junction nucleotides: 7. Germline V gene sequence: CDR1 DFQATT, CDR2 SNEGSKA (reference sequence). The CDR3 DNA sequence: TGCAGTGGGTTGGGGACTAGCGGGGTGGAGACCCAGTACTTC. This translates into CSGLGTSGVETQYF.

This clonotype has a handful of counts. The chain has TRBV5-1 and TRBJ2-7; D tentatively reads TRBD1 or TRBD2 (5 bases each). This CDR3 spans 13 amino acids. Germline CDR1 SGHRS, CDR2 YFSETQ. The V end lost 2 bases, the J end lost 4 bases, and 10 bases lay between the germline ends. CDR3 coding DNA: TGCGCCAGCAGCTTCCGGGACCAGTACGAGCAGTACTTC. Residues: CASSFRDQYEQYF.

This clonotype occurred a few times. The chain recombines TRBV5-1 with TRBJ2-7; 7 nucleotides match TRBD1. From germline, CDR1 is SGHRS and CDR2 YFSETQ. V shed 0 bases and J 7 bases; nucleotides not matched to a gene: 7. The CDR3 is made up of 14 amino acids. The CDR3 loop is CASSLGWTGGEQYF. In DNA form, the CDR3 reads TGCGCCAGCAGCTTGGGGTGGACAGGTGGTGAGCAGTACTTC. Variable domain in full (rest from reference TRBV5-1 and TRBJ2-7): KAGVTQTPRYLIKTRGQQVTLSCSPISGHRSVSWYQQTPGQGLQFLFEYFSETQRNKGNFPGRFSGRQFSNSRSEMNVSTLELGDSALYLCASSLGWTGGEQYFGPGTRLTVT.

This clonotype was observed a few times. V usage is TRBV2 and J usage is TRBJ1-4; perhaps TRBD1 as D (6 bases). The CDR3 spans 15 residues. Trimming shortened V by 2 bases and J by 6 bases, and 13 bases separated the two germline ends. The germline V gene has CDR1 SNHLY and CDR2 FYNNEI. This CDR3 reads CASSESSGGDEKLFF. The DNA for the CDR3 is TGTGCCAGCAGTGAAAGTTCGGGGGGCGATGAAAAACTGTTTTTT.

This clonotype was found a few times. The chain uses TRBV18 and TRBJ1-4, with 7 bases lining up with TRBD1. The germline V gene encodes CDR1 KGHSH and CDR2 LQKENI. The CDR3 runs to 16 residues. V dropped 0 bases and J dropped 0; count of bases not matched to a gene: 1. The CDR3 is CASSPPGTATNEKLFF. CDR3 bases: TGTGCCAGCTCACCACCCGGGACAGCAACTAATGAAAAACTGTTTTTT.